The 8 T cell receptor beta chains below were found in one sample sequenced in a study of cytomegalovirus exposure and HLA in healthy donors. PCR primers comprised 60 Vbeta and 13 Jbeta primers. Some clones are missing from TCRdb's copy, which holds only in-frame ones; the method was immunoSEQ multiplex PCR. The table for this sample gives 100,000 to 150,000 clones. Source material: PBMCs. The source of these receptors is a man aged 25 to 40 in good health and CMV-seronegative.

V usage is TRBV5-1 and J usage is TRBJ2-3; 10 bases are shared with TRBD2. V trimming: 4 bases; J trimming: 3 bases; junction bases outside the gene matches: 26. Germline V CDR1 and CDR2: SGHRS, YFSETQ. There are 22 residues in the CDR3. The DNA of the CDR3 is TGCGCCAGCAGCCCCCGGACCAAGGGAGCGGGAGGGCCGGAGAGTTTAACAGATACGCAGTATTTT. Encoded protein: CASSPRTKGAGGPESLTDTQYF.

This chain connects TRBV4-1 to TRBJ1-1, with 10 bases lining up with TRBD1. Germline CDR1 reads MGHRA; CDR2 reads YSYEKL. CDR3 length: 13 residues. With V trimmed by 4 bases and J by 7 bases, 3 bases remained unmatched. The CDR3 loop is CASSPGTGVEAFF. The CDR3 region has the DNA TGCGCCAGCAGCCCCGGGACAGGGGTTGAAGCTTTCTTT.

The gene calls are TRBV7-9 and TRBJ2-7, with 7 positions matching TRBD1. Germline V CDR1 and CDR2: SEHNR, FQNEAQ (reference sequence). J was trimmed by 0 bases and V by 2 bases; bases with no gene match: 10. This CDR3 spans 17 amino acids. The chain's CDR3 is CASSLTVGQASSYEQYF. CDR3 nucleotides: TGTGCCAGCAGCTTAACTGTCGGACAGGCTAGCTCCTACGAGCAGTACTTC.

The chain employs TRBV5-1 and TRBJ2-7, with 7 bases matching TRBD2. V trimming: 2 bases; J trimming: 0 bases; junction bases outside the gene matches: 2. The CDR3 extends over 14 amino acids. In germline, CDR1 is SGHRS, CDR2 YFSETQ. In DNA form, the CDR3 reads TGCGCCAGCAGCTTCGGGACTAACTCCTACGAGCAGTACTTC. Translated: CASSFGTNSYEQYF.

The chain combines TRBV7-2 with TRBJ1-5, with a weak D call TRBD1 (6 bases). Germline V gives CDR1 SGHTA, CDR2 FQGNSA. CDR3 length: 14 residues. The ends were cut back, 2 bases at V and 8 bases at J, with 13 bases in the middle. Here the CDR3 DNA reads TGTGCCAGCAGCTTAAGGGGGAGGGGTGAGCCCCAGCATTTT. It yields the protein CASSLRGRGEPQHF.

The genes are TRBV10-3 and TRBJ2-7, with 11 bases aligning to TRBD2. The ends lost 3 bases at V and 4 bases at J; junction bases unmatched: 5. Germline values: CDR1 ENHRY, CDR2 SYGVKD. This CDR3 comprises 15 residues. CDR3 DNA: TGTGCCATCAGTGAAGAGACTAGCGGGACATACGAGCAGTACTTC. Amino acids: CAISEETSGTYEQYF.

The chain uses TRBV19 and TRBJ2-2, with 8 bases aligning to TRBD2. The CDR3 spans 14 residues. V lost 10 bases, J lost 4 bases, and 8 bases stayed unmatched. CDR1 is LNHDA and CDR2 is SQIVND in the germline V gene (reference sequence). CDR3 nucleotides: TGTGCCACTGCGGGGGGCTGGGGCACCGGGGAGCTGTTTTTT. This translates into CATAGGWGTGELFF.

The chain is built from TRBV11-3 and TRBJ2-1, with 8 nucleotides matching TRBD1. V dropped 2 bases and J dropped 6; count of bases not matched to a gene: 6. Germline V gives CDR1 SGHNT, CDR2 YENEEA. The CDR3 has 15 amino acids. The CDR3 here is CASSLSRGQGNEQFF. CDR3 sequence (DNA): TGTGCCAGCAGCTTATCTAGAGGACAGGGCAATGAGCAGTTCTTC.